These 10 T cell receptor beta chains share one sample of origin, sequenced in a study of CD8 T cells in ankylosing spondylitis. Overall study findings and caveats: What seemed typical of ankylosing spondylitis blood was a TCR beta motif built from about 8 highly homologous variants.

TCRdb used MiXCR to reprocess the 5' RACE reads, holding one entry per CDR3 protein. The sample lists hundreds of thousands of distinct CDR3 sequences, about 25% occurring once. No antigen has been assigned to these receptors. Sequencing input: blood, either unsorted or a sorted T cell fraction (not recorded which). The receptor set was obtained from a male donor with ankylosing spondylitis.

This clonotype was counted a single time. The J gene is TRBJ2-3, the V gene TRBV5-1, with 7 bases matching TRBD1. V dropped 2 bases and J dropped 3; count of bases not matched to a gene: 6. Looked up from germline, CDR1 is SGHRS and CDR2 is YFSETQ. The CDR3 is 15 residues long. CDR3 coding DNA: TGCGCCAGCAGCTTACCGGGACAGATAACAGATACGCAGTATTTT. It translates to CASSLPGQITDTQYF.

This chain uses TRBV29-1 with TRBJ2-1; 8 bases agree with TRBD1. The V segment lost 6 bases and the J segment 1 base; nucleotides outside the gene matches: 5. This CDR3 region has 14 residues. The germline gives CDR1 SQVTM, CDR2 ANQGSEA. The CDR3 loop reads CSVPRDRSYNEQFF. The CDR3 coding sequence is TGCAGCGTACCTCGGGACAGGTCCTACAATGAGCAGTTCTTC.

This clonotype was observed a handful of times. This sequence joins TRBV15 and TRBJ2-5; D is unclear. V was clipped by 1 base and J by 1 base, with 7 bases between them. This CDR3 has 14 amino acids. Germline V lookup: CDR1 LNHNV, CDR2 YYDKDF (reference sequence). The CDR3 nucleotides are TGTGCCACCAGCAGAGCGGCAGCCCAAGAGACCCAGTACTTC. It codes for CATSRAAAQETQYF.

The V gene is TRBV30, the J gene TRBJ2-2; D possibly corresponds to TRBD2 (6 bases). This CDR3 spans 14 amino acids. Trimming shortened V by 0 bases and J by 5 bases, and 10 bases separated the two germline ends. CDR1 and CDR2 from the germline V gene are GTSNPN and SVGIG (reference sequence). CDR3 in DNA: TGTGCCTGGAGTGTGACGGCGGGGACCGGGGAGCTGTTTTTT. Translation: CAWSVTAGTGELFF.

The chain is built from TRBV2 and TRBJ2-7; D possibly corresponds to TRBD2 (6 bases). Trimming left V 2 bases short and J 6 bases short, with 11 bases between. The CDR3 is 13 amino acids. CDR1 is SNHLY and CDR2 is FYNNEI in the germline V gene. The CDR3 DNA reads TGTGCCAGCAGTGAATACGCTAGCGCCGAGCAGTACGTC. Encoded protein: CASSEYASAEQYV.

This clonotype was seen repeatedly, ten times or more. The CDR3 DNA reads TGTGCCAGCAGTTTAAGGGGGCAAGATACGCAGTATTTT. Translation gives CASSLRGQDTQYF. The V gene is TRBV12-3 or TRBV12-4, the J gene TRBJ2-3; 7 bases line up with TRBD1. The CDR3 contains 13 residues. V was pared by 2 bases and J by 5 bases, with 1 base of the junction left unmatched.

To note about this clonotype: This may come from a read error, since a much larger clone is one base off. J is TRBJ2-4 and V is TRBV12-3 or TRBV12-4; either TRBD1 or TRBD2 may fit D (5 bases each). V was trimmed by 3 bases and J by 3 bases, leaving 6 bases between them. The CDR3 contains 13 residues. CDR3 region: CASSLGVKNIQYF. Here the CDR3 DNA reads TGTGCCAGCAGTTTGGGGGTCAAAAACATTCAGTACTTC.

This clonotype was detected only a few times. V usage is TRBV5-1 and J usage is TRBJ2-5, with D perhaps matching TRBD1 (7 bases). V was cut by 6 bases and J by 7 bases, with 19 bases left in between. CDR1 and CDR2 (germline): SGHRS, YFSETQ. The CDR3 has 14 amino acids. CDR3 sequence reads: CASTDGGQEGTQYF. CDR3 nucleotide sequence: TGCGCCAGCACCGATGGAGGACAGGAGGGGACCCAGTACTTC.

The chain uses TRBV30 and TRBJ2-2, with unresolved D. The V end lost 2 bases, the J end lost 4 bases, and 8 bases lay between the germline ends. The CDR3 contains 13 residues. Germline V CDR1 and CDR2: GTSNPN, SVGIG (reference sequence). The CDR3 here is CAWSRFGTGELFF. The DNA of the CDR3 is TGTGCCTGGAGTAGGTTTGGCACCGGGGAGCTGTTTTTT.

Regarding this clonotype: The junction departs from germline at one end; a sequencing error may be responsible. The chain is built from TRBV7-9 and TRBJ1-4; D uncertain. Germline V lookup: CDR1 SEHNR, CDR2 FQNEAQ (reference sequence). This CDR3 region has 12 residues. The CDR3: CASSQDRTGFVF. CDR3 bases: TGTGCCAGCAGCCAAGACCGAACTGGTTTCGTTTTT.